The clone carrying this T cell receptor beta chain was observed a few times. This sample is part of a study of T cell changes during pregnancy in multiple sclerosis. Clones were sequenced by immunoSEQ multiplex PCR, and TCRdb holds only the in-frame ones, with some missing. The sample lists roughly 11,000 clones, approximately 88% occurring once. The source is a female donor in good health, enrolled as a control in a pregnancy study. The sample here was CD8+ T cells from peripheral blood mononuclear cells, taken after pregnancy.

CDR3 DNA: TGTGCCAGCAGCGCGGGGGGCTCCGGGGAGCTGTTTTTT. Translation gives CASSAGGSGELFF. The rearrangement links TRBV9 to TRBJ2-2, with D possibly TRBD2 on 7 matching bases. Germline CDR1 and CDR2: SGDLS and YYNGEE. V lost 3 bases to trimming and J lost 6 bases, with 9 bases between them. The CDR3 has 13 residues.